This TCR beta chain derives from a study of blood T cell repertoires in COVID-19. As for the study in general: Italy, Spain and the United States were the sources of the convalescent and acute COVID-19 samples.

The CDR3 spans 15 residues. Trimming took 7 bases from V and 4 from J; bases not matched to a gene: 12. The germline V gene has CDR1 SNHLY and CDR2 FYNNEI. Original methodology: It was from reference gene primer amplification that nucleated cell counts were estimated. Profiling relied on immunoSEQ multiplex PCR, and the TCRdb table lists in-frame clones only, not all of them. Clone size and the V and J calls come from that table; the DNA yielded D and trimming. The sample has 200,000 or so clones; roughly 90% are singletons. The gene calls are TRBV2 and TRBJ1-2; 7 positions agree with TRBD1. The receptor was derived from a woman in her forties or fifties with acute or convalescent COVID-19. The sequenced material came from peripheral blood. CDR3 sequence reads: CASTQTGSLPYGYTF. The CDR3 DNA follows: TGTGCCAGCACCCAGACAGGGTCCCTCCCCTATGGCTACACCTTC.